These 9 T cell receptor beta chains share one sample of origin, sequenced in a study of cytomegalovirus exposure and HLA in healthy donors. The primer mix had 60 Vbeta and 13 Jbeta primers. Profiled with immunoSEQ multiplex PCR; TCRdb holds only in-frame clones, not every one. Among roughly 120,000 clones listed, 75% to 85% were seen once. Material for sequencing was PBMCs. Every receptor here comes from a man aged 25-45 years in good health and CMV-seronegative.

The J gene is TRBJ1-2, the V gene TRBV11-2, with 7 bases that match TRBD1. CDR1 SGHAT and CDR2 FQNNGV come from the germline V gene. Trimming cost V 4 bases and J 2 bases; bases outside gene matches: 7. CDR3 size: 15 residues. The CDR3 protein is CASSSIQGNNYGYTF. CDR3 coding DNA: TGTGCCAGCAGCTCTATACAGGGGAACAACTATGGCTACACCTTC.

Only one count was recorded for this clone. V is TRBV28 and J is TRBJ1-4, with D possibly being TRBD1 (5 bases). The germline CDR1 and CDR2 sequences are MDHEN and SYDVKM. The CDR3 has 12 residues. V lost 8 bases and J 5 bases, leaving 9 bases between the germline ends. The CDR3 sequence is CASGTGNEKLFF. CDR3 DNA sequence: TGTGCCAGCGGTACAGGAAATGAAAAACTGTTTTTT.

V is TRBV19 and J is TRBJ1-5, with no clear D. The CDR3 extends over 14 amino acids. Germline CDR1 LNHDA, CDR2 SQIVND (reference sequence). The V end lost 3 bases, the J end lost 8 bases, and 14 bases lay between the germline ends. CDR3 protein: CASSIAGRSKPQHF. The CDR3 DNA reads as TGTGCCAGTAGTATCGCGGGGAGGTCGAAGCCCCAGCATTTT.

The V call is TRBV2, the J call TRBJ2-1, with D possibly matching TRBD2 (6 bases). Trimming took 6 bases from V and 8 from J, leaving 17 bases between them. This CDR3 has 14 amino acids. CDR1 SNHLY and CDR2 FYNNEI come from the germline V gene. The CDR3 protein is CASSRLVLGHEQFF. Here the CDR3 DNA reads TGTGCCAGCAGCCGACTAGTTTTGGGACATGAGCAGTTCTTC. The whole variable domain, filled in from reference TRBV2 and TRBJ2-1, reads EPEVTQTPSHQVTQMGQEVILRCVPISNHLYFYWYRQILGQKVEFLVSFYNNEISEKSEIFDDQFSVERPDGSNFTLKIRSTKLEDSAMYFCASSRLVLGHEQFFGPGTRLTVL.

J is TRBJ2-1 and V is TRBV9, with D maybe TRBD1 (5 bases). Germline CDR1 SGDLS, CDR2 YYNGEE. The ends were cut back, 1 base at V and 5 bases at J, with 13 bases in the middle. The CDR3 consists of 15 residues. The CDR3 protein is CASSVSTDINNEQFF. CDR3 in DNA: TGTGCCAGCAGCGTAAGTACGGACATAAACAATGAGCAGTTCTTC.

The chain employs TRBV6-5 and TRBJ2-5; 12 positions match TRBD2. The CDR3 extends over 15 amino acids. The germline CDR1 and CDR2 sequences are MNHEY and SVGAGI. V dropped 6 bases and J dropped 6; count of bases not matched to a gene: 8. CDR3 protein: CASRTLAGGRKTQYF. The CDR3 nucleotides read TGTGCCAGCAGGACACTAGCGGGAGGTAGGAAGACCCAGTACTTC.

The chain recombines TRBV4-1 with TRBJ2-1, with TRBD2 matching over 13 bases. V was clipped by 0 bases and J by 7 bases; unmatched bases: 9. Germline values: CDR1 MGHRA, CDR2 YSYEKL. This CDR3 has 18 residues. CDR3 coding DNA: TGCGCCAGCAGCCAAGAATCGGGACTAGCGGGAAATTTTAATGAGCAGTTCTTC. It encodes CASSQESGLAGNFNEQFF.

In this sample, this clone turned up a few times. The chain recombines TRBV5-1 with TRBJ1-4; a weak D match, TRBD1 (5 bases). The CDR3 is 14 residues long. The germline V gene has CDR1 SGHRS and CDR2 YFSETQ. The germline V and J ends were trimmed by 0 bases and 9 bases, with 12 bases remaining between them. In nucleotides, the CDR3 is TGCGCCAGCAGCTTGGCGGGACTAGGTAAAAAACTGTTTTTT. Translation: CASSLAGLGKKLFF.

The gene calls are TRBV19 and TRBJ2-5, with TRBD2 matching 8 bases. Trimming took 4 bases from V and 2 from J; bases not matched to a gene: 12. This CDR3 contains 17 residues. Germline CDR1 LNHDA, CDR2 SQIVND (reference sequence). CDR3 in DNA: TGTGCCAGTAGTACCCCGGGACTAGTCGGAGTACAAGAGACCCAGTACTTC. This gives the protein CASSTPGLVGVQETQYF.